The subject of this entry is one TCR beta chain. Some clones are missing from TCRdb's copy, which holds only in-frame ones; the method was immunoSEQ multiplex PCR. The sample shows some 80,000 clones, around 93% of them seen only once. Germline V CDR1 and CDR2: KGHSH, LQKENI. The ends lost 9 bases at V and 9 bases at J; junction bases unmatched: 13. The CDR3 runs 15 residues. The source of the sample is a study of T cell changes during pregnancy in multiple sclerosis. The specimen comprised peripheral blood, sampled in the first trimester of pregnancy. This chain connects TRBV18 to TRBJ2-7; TRBD2 aligns across 14 bases. The clonotype originates from a female donor with multiple sclerosis, enrolled in a pregnancy study. The chain's CDR3 is CARPPGTSGSDVQYF. CDR3 sequence (DNA): TGTGCCAGGCCGCCCGGGACTAGCGGGAGTGATGTGCAGTACTTC. The whole variable domain, remainder taken from reference TRBV18 and TRBJ2-7, is NAGVMQNPRHLVRRRGQEARLRCSPMKGHSHVYWYRQLPEEGLKFMVYLQKENIIDESGMPKERFSAEFPKEGPSILRIQQVVRGDSAAYFCARPPGTSGSDVQYFGPGTRLTVT.